These 8 T cell receptor beta chains share one sample of origin, sequenced in a study of T cell responses to AZD1222 COVID-19 vaccine (dated by TCRdb to the early 2020s). The time point tag for this specimen amounts to: about 28 days (+/-7) after the second vaccine dose. To prepare the library, the immunoSEQ multiplex PCR assay was applied. TCRdb obtained this table from immuneACCESS and retained in-frame rearrangements with V and J assigned. These tables miss some clones; where compared with another copy, unresolved V genes account for less than half of the shortfall, and the remainder is unexplained. A total of about 120,000 clones appear in this sample, about 92% of them only once. In total, the top ten clones hold around 5% of the sample. The sample was peripheral blood, taken 28 days after the second AZD1222 dose. These receptors were obtained from an adult who received the AZD1222 COVID-19 vaccine.

As to this clone: This same CDR3 is encoded by further DNA sequences in the sample. The rearrangement links TRBV7-6 to TRBJ2-7; D gene uncertain. Per the germline V gene, CDR1 is SGHVS and CDR2 is FNYEAQ. The CDR3 covers 13 residues. The germline V and J ends were trimmed by 1 base and 3 bases, with 7 bases remaining between them. The CDR3 loop reads CASSLGASYEQYF. In DNA, the CDR3 is TGTGCCAGCAGCTTAGGCGCCAGCTACGAGCAGTACTTC.

The chain is built from TRBV12-3 or TRBV12-4 and TRBJ1-1; D gene uncertain. V was pared by 6 bases and J by 10 bases, with 15 bases between. The CDR3 spans 12 residues. The CDR3 nucleotides are TGTGCCAGCAGCCCACACCAAGTTCGAGCTTTCTTT. Encoded protein: CASSPHQVRAFF.

V gene TRBV19 combines with J gene TRBJ2-7; D gene unclear. The CDR3 is 11 residues long. Germline V gene lookup returns CDR1 LNHDA and CDR2 SQIVND (reference sequence). V was clipped by 10 bases and J by 8 bases, with 15 bases between them. CDR3 region: CATRHGLQQYF. The CDR3 coding sequence is TGTGCCACCCGACACGGCTTGCAGCAGTACTTC.

V and J are TRBV5-6 and TRBJ2-3, with TRBD2 identical over 9 bases. CDR1 and CDR2 (germline): SGHDT, YYEEEE. The V gene end was trimmed by 1 base and the J gene end by 1 base; junction bases not matched to a gene: 1. The CDR3 length is 15 residues. The CDR3 loop reads CASSLIAGGTDTQYF. In DNA form, the CDR3 reads TGTGCCAGCAGCTTGATAGCGGGGGGCACAGATACGCAGTATTTT.

This rearrangement joins TRBV5-1 to TRBJ1-2; TRBD1 agrees at 11 bases. Germline V gives CDR1 SGHRS, CDR2 YFSETQ. V trimming: 0 bases; J trimming: 2 bases; junction bases outside the gene matches: 6. This CDR3 is 17 amino acids long. The DNA of the CDR3 is TGCGCCAGCAGCTTGGGGACAGGGGGCGCCCACAACTATGGCTACACCTTC. This codes for CASSLGTGGAHNYGYTF.

This chain connects TRBV7-6 to TRBJ2-1, with D maybe TRBD2 (5 bases). The V end was cut by 3 bases, the J end by 2 bases, with 20 bases between. CDR3 size: 18 residues. CDR1 and CDR2 (germline): SGHVS, FNYEAQ. CDR3 protein: CASSFGRGPNPAYNEQFF. CDR3 in DNA: TGTGCCAGCAGCTTTGGGAGAGGCCCAAACCCTGCCTACAATGAGCAGTTCTTC. Looking up the rest from reference TRBV7-6 and TRBJ2-1 gives the full variable domain: GAGVSQSPRYKVTKRGQDVALRCDPISGHVSLYWYRQALGQGPEFLTYFNYEAQQDKSGLPNDRFSAERPEGSISTLTIQRTEQRDSAMYRCASSFGRGPNPAYNEQFFGPGTRLTVL.

This clone showed up just once. The CDR3: CASSLSLSGATEAFF. The CDR3 nucleotides are TGTGCCAGCAGCTTAAGTCTCTCCGGGGCCACTGAAGCTTTCTTT. The rearrangement joins TRBV7-6 to TRBJ1-1; tentative D call: TRBD1 (5 bases). Germline loops: CDR1 SGHVS, CDR2 FNYEAQ. V gave up 2 bases and J gave up 4 bases, with 14 bases separating them. The CDR3 is made up of 15 amino acids.

The chain links TRBV29-1 to TRBJ2-2; a weak D match, TRBD2 (5 bases). The CDR3 has 12 residues. The ends were cut back, 4 bases at V and 6 bases at J, with 9 bases in the middle. Germline lookup yields CDR1 SQVTM and CDR2 ANQGSEA. The DNA of the CDR3 is TGCAGCGTTGTAGAGGGCCCCGGGGAGCTGTTTTTT. Amino acid sequence: CSVVEGPGELFF.